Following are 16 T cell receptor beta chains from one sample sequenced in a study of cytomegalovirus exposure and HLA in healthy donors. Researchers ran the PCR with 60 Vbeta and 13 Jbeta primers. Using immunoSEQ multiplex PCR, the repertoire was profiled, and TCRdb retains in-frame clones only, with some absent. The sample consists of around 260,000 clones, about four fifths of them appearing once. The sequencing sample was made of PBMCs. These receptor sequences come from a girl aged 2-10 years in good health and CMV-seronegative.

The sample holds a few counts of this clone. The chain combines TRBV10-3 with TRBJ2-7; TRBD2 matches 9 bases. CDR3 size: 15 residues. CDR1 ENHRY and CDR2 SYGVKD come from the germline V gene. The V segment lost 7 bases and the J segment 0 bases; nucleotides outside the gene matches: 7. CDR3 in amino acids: CAIKPSGEPSYEQYF. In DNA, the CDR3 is TGTGCCATCAAGCCTAGCGGGGAGCCCTCCTACGAGCAGTACTTC.

The CDR3 DNA follows: TGTGCCAGCAGCTCAAAATACGAGCAGTACTTC. The encoded protein is CASSSKYEQYF. This chain links TRBV13 with TRBJ2-5; D is uncertain. The DNA end lines up better with TRBJ2-7; the J call may be wrong. The CDR3 is 11 residues long. Germline V gives CDR1 PRHDT, CDR2 FYEKMQ (reference sequence).

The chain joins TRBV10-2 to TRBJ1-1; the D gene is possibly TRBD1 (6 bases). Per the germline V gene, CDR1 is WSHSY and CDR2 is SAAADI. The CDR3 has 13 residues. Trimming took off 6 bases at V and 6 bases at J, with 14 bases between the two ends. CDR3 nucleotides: TGCGCCAGCAGCCTCCTGCGGGGGCCTGAAGCTTTCTTT. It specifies CASSLLRGPEAFF.

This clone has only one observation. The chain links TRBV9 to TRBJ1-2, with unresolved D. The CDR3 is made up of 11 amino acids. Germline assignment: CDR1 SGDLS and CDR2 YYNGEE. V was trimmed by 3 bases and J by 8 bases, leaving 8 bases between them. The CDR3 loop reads CASSGLRGYTF. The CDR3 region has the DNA TGTGCCAGCAGCGGACTCCGGGGCTACACCTTC.

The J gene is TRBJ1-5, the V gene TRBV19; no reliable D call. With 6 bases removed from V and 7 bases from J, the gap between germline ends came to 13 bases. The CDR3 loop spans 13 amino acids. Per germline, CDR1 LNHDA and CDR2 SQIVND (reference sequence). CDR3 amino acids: CASRAGGLQPQHF. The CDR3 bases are TGTGCCAGTAGGGCCGGAGGGTTGCAGCCCCAGCATTTT.

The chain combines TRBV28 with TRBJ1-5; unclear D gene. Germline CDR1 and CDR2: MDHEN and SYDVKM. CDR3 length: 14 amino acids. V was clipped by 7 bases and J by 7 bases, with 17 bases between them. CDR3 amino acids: CASIQGLFRQPQHF. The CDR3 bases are TGTGCCAGCATCCAAGGACTGTTCAGGCAGCCCCAGCATTTT. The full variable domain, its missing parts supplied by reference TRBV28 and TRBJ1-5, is DVKVTQSSRYLVKRTGEKVFLECVQDMDHENMFWYRQDPGLGLRLIYFSYDVKMKEKGDIPEGYSVSREKKERFSLILESASTNQTSMYLCASIQGLFRQPQHFGDGTRLSIL.

CDR3 DNA sequence: TGTGCCAGCAGCTTCGGGACTAGCTACACCTTC. Translation gives CASSFGTSYTF. The V call is TRBV11-2, the J call TRBJ1-2; D possibly corresponds to TRBD1 (5 bases). CDR1 SGHAT and CDR2 FQNNGV come from the germline V gene. Trimming shortened V by 3 bases and J by 9 bases, and 8 bases separated the two germline ends. The CDR3 extends over 11 amino acids.

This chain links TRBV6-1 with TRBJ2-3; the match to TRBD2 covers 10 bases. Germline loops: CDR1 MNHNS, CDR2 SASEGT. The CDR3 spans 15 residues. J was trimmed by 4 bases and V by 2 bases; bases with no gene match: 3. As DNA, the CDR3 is TGTGCCAGCAGTGAAAGAAGCGGGGGGGCAGATACGCAGTATTTT. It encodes CASSERSGGADTQYF.

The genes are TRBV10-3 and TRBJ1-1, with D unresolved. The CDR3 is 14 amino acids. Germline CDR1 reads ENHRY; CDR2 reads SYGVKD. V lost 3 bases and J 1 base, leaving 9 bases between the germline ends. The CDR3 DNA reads TGTGCCATCAGTGAACGACGGGAGAACACTGAAGCTTTCTTT. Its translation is CAISERRENTEAFF.

The CDR3 loop is CSSIGGGGGETQYF. CDR3 nucleotide sequence: TGCAGCTCGATAGGTGGGGGCGGCGGAGAGACCCAGTACTTC. The rearrangement links TRBV29-1 to TRBJ2-5, with TRBD1 as a possible D gene (6 bases). V shed 8 bases and J shed 4 bases, with 20 bases lying between them. Germline loops: CDR1 SQVTM, CDR2 ANQGSEA. This CDR3 is built from 14 residues.

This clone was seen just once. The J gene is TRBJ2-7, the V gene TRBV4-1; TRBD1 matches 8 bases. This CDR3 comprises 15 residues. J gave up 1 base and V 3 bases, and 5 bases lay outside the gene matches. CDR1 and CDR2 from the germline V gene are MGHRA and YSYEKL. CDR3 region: CASSQVRGQSYEQYF. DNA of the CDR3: TGCGCCAGCAGCCAGGTCAGGGGGCAGTCCTACGAGCAGTACTTC.

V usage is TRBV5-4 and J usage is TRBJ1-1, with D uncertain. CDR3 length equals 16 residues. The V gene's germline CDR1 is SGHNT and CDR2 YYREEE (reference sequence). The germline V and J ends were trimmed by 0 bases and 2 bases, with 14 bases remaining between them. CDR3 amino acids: CASSLGWVGVNTEAFF. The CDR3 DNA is TGTGCCAGCAGCTTGGGATGGGTGGGAGTTAACACTGAAGCTTTCTTT.

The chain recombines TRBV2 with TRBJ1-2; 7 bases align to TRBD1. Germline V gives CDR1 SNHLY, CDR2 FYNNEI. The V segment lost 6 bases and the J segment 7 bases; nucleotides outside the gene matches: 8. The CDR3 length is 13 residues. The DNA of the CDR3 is TGTGCCAGCAGGGCCGTGACAGGGTCTGGCTACACCTTC. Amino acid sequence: CASRAVTGSGYTF. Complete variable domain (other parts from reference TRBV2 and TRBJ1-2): EPEVTQTPSHQVTQMGQEVILRCVPISNHLYFYWYRQILGQKVEFLVSFYNNEISEKSEIFDDQFSVERPDGSNFTLKIRSTKLEDSAMYFCASRAVTGSGYTFGSGTRLTVV.

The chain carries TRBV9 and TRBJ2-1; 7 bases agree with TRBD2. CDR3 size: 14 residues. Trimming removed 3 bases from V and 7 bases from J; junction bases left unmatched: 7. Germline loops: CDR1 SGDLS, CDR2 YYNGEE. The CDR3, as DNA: TGTGCCAGCAGCGAGAGACTAGCAAGGAATGAGCAGTTCTTC. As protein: CASSERLARNEQFF.

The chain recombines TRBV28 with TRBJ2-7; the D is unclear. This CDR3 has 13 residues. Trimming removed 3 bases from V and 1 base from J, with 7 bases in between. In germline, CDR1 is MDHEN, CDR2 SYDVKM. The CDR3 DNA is TGTGCCAGCAGTTTTGATGCGTCCTACGAGCAGTACTTC. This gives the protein CASSFDASYEQYF.

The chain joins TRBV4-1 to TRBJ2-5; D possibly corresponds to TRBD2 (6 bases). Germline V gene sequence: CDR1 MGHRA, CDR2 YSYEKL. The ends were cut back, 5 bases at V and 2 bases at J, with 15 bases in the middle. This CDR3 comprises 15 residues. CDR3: CASSSRDSIQETQYF. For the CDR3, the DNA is TGCGCCAGCAGCTCTCGGGACTCCATTCAAGAGACCCAGTACTTC.